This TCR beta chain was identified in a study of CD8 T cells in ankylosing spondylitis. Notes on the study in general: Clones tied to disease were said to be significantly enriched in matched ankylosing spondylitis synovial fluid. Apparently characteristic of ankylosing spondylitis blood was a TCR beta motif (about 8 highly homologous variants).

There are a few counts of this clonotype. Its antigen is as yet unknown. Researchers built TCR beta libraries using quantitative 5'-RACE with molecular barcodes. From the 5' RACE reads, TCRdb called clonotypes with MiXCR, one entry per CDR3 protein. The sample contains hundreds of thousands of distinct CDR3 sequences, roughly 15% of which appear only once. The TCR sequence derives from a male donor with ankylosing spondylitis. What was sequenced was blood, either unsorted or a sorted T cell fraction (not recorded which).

CDR3 sequence reads: CATSDPGEGPSYEQYF. The CDR3 bases are TGTGCCACCAGTGATCCCGGAGAAGGGCCTTCCTACGAGCAGTACTTC. This rearrangement joins TRBV24-1 to TRBJ2-7; D remains unclear. The CDR3 runs to 16 residues. Germline CDR1 KGHDR, CDR2 SFDVKD. Trimming stripped 3 bases from V and 1 base from J, with 15 bases between.